This passage covers 8 T cell receptor beta chains from one sample sequenced in a study of T cell repertoires in cytomegalovirus infection. The antigens these receptors bind are not known. Each CDR3 protein is one row after TCRdb ran MiXCR on the reads. The profile shows roughly 500,000 distinct CDR3 sequences, around 35% of them singletons. The source was cultured PBMCs, collected from culture after CMV antigen stimulation. Every receptor here comes from a human donor in good health (CMV status not recorded). Some clones in this sample may be carry-over from other donors' samples.

The V call is TRBV24-1, the J call TRBJ2-2, with 10 bases identical to TRBD1. This CDR3 has 16 residues. Germline V gene sequence: CDR1 KGHDR, CDR2 SFDVKD. V gave up 7 bases and J gave up 5 bases; unmatched junction bases: 9. Here the CDR3 reads CATSPFGQGETGELFF. Written as DNA, the CDR3 is TGTGCCACCAGCCCTTTTGGACAGGGGGAAACCGGGGAGCTGTTTTTT.

This clonotype was seen a few times. The V call is TRBV6-2 or TRBV6-3, the J call TRBJ2-1, with D perhaps TRBD2 (6 bases). The V end was cut by 2 bases, the J end by 12 bases, with 11 bases between. The CDR3 runs 12 residues. The germline gives CDR1 MNHEY, CDR2 SVGEGT. The CDR3: CASSYPTRAQFF. CDR3 DNA: TGTGCCAGCAGTTACCCGACTAGGGCGCAGTTCTTC.

This clonotype has just one count. The V and J genes are TRBV19 and TRBJ2-5, with 12 bases lining up with TRBD2. V lost 9 bases to trimming and J lost 3 bases; unmatched junction nucleotides: 5. The CDR3 contains 14 residues. The germline CDR1 and CDR2 sequences are LNHDA and SQIVND (reference sequence). As DNA, the CDR3 is TGTGCCAGCGCCCGACTAGCGGGAGAAGAGACCCAGTACTTC. Residues: CASARLAGEETQYF.

This chain connects TRBV10-3 to TRBJ2-1; 13 bases align to TRBD2. The CDR3 totals 15 residues. Germline values: CDR1 ENHRY, CDR2 SYGVKD. The ends lost 4 bases at V and 9 bases at J; junction bases unmatched: 6. The CDR3 loop is CAISAVTSGRAEQFF. CDR3 DNA sequence: TGTGCCATCAGTGCGGTCACTAGCGGGAGGGCTGAGCAGTTCTTC.

The V call is TRBV7-8, the J call TRBJ2-7; a possible D gene is TRBD1 (6 bases). Between the trimmed V and J ends, which lost 5 bases and 2 bases, there was a span of 13 bases. The CDR3 covers 14 residues. Germline CDR1 and CDR2: SGHVS and FQNEAQ. In DNA form, the CDR3 reads TGTGCCAGCAGCGGGGGTAGGGGGACCTACGAGCAGTACGTC. Its protein product is CASSGGRGTYEQYV.

V and J are TRBV12-3 or TRBV12-4 and TRBJ1-1; no clear D gene. V lost 2 bases and J 5 bases, leaving 12 bases between the germline ends. The CDR3 loop spans 14 amino acids. The CDR3 nucleotides are TGTGCCAGCAGTTTACGGGTATCGGGGACTGAAGCTTTCTTT. This gives the protein CASSLRVSGTEAFF.

This clonotype was counted only a few times. The CDR3: CASSISLASEQFF. The CDR3 region has the DNA TGTGCCAGTAGTATTTCACTAGCGTCTGAGCAGTTCTTC. The chain joins TRBV19 to TRBJ2-1, with 7 bases matching TRBD2. J lost 9 bases, V lost 3 bases, and 5 bases had no gene match. The germline V gene has CDR1 LNHDA and CDR2 SQIVND (reference sequence). This CDR3 is 13 amino acids long.

V is TRBV12-3 or TRBV12-4 and J is TRBJ1-3; no clear D gene. The length of the CDR3 is 15 residues. Deletions cut 1 base from V and 0 bases from J, with 7 bases between. CDR3 sequence: CASSLVPFSGNTIYF. The CDR3 DNA sequence: TGTGCCAGCAGTTTAGTTCCATTCTCTGGAAACACCATATATTTT.